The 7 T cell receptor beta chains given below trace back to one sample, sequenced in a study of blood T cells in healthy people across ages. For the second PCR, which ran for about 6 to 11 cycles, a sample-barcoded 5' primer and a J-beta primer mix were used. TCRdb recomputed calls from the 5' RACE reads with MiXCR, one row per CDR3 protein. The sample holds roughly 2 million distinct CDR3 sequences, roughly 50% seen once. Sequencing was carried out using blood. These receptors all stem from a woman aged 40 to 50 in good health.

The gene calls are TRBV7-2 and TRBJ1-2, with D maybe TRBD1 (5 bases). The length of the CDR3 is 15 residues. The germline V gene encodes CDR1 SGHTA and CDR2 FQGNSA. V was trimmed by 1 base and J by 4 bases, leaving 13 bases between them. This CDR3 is CASSLDVPTVYGYTF. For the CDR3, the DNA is TGTGCCAGCAGCTTAGACGTCCCGACAGTCTATGGCTACACCTTC.

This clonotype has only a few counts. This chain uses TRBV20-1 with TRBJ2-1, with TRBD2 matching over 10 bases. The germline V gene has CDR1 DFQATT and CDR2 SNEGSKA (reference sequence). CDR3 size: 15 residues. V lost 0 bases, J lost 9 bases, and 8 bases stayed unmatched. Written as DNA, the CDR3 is TGCAGTGCTAGAGATTACGAGCGGGGGGGGACTGAGCAGTTCTTC. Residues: CSARDYERGGTEQFF.

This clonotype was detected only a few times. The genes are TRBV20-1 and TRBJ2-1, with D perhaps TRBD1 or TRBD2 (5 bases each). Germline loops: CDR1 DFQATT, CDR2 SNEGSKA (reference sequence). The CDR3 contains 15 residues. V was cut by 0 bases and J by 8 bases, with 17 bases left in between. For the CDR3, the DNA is TGCAGTGCTAGAGATTCGGGGTACTCCAGGGATGAGCAGTTCTTC. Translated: CSARDSGYSRDEQFF.

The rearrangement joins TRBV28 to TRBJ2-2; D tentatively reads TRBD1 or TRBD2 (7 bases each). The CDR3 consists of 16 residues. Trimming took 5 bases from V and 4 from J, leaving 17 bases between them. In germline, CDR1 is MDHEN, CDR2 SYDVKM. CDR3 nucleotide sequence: TGTGCCAGCAGTGAGGGGGCGGGGGTCGGCACCGGGGAGCTGTTTTTT. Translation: CASSEGAGVGTGELFF.

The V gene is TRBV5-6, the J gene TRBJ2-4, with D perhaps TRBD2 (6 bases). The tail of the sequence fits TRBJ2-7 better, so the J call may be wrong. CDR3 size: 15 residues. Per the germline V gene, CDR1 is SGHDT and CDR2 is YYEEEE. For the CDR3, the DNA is TGTGCCAGCAGCTTGGAGGCAGGGAGGCCCTGCGAGCAGTACTTC. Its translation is CASSLEAGRPCEQYF.

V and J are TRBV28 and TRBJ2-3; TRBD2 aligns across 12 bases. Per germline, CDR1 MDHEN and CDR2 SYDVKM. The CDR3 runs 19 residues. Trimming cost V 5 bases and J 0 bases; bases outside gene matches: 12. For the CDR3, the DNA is TGTGCCAGCAGTCCTTTACTAGCGGGGGGCCAAGCGAGCACAGATACGCAGTATTTT. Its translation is CASSPLLAGGQASTDTQYF. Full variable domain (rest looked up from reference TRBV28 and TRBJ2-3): DVKVTQSSRYLVKRTGEKVFLECVQDMDHENMFWYRQDPGLGLRLIYFSYDVKMKEKGDIPEGYSVSREKKERFSLILESASTNQTSMYLCASSPLLAGGQASTDTQYFGPGTRLTVL.

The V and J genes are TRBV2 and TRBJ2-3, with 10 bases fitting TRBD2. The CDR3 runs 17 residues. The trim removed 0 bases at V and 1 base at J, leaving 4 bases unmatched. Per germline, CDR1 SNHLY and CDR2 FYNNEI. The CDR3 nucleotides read TGTGCCAGCAGTGAAGCCTCCGGGACTAGCGGCACAGATACGCAGTATTTT. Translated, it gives CASSEASGTSGTDTQYF.